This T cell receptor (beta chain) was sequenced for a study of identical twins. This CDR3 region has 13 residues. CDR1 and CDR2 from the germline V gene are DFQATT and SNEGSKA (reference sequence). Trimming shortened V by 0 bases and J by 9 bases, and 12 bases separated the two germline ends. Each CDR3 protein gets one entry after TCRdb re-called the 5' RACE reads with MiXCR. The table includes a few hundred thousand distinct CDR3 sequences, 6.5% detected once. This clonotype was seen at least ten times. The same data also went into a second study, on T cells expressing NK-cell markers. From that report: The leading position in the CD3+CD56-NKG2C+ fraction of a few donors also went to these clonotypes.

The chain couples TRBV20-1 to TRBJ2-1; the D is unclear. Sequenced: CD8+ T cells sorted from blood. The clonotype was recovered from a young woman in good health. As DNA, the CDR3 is TGCAGTGCTAGAGAAGCTAGATCGGGTGAGCAGTTCTTC. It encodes CSAREARSGEQFF.